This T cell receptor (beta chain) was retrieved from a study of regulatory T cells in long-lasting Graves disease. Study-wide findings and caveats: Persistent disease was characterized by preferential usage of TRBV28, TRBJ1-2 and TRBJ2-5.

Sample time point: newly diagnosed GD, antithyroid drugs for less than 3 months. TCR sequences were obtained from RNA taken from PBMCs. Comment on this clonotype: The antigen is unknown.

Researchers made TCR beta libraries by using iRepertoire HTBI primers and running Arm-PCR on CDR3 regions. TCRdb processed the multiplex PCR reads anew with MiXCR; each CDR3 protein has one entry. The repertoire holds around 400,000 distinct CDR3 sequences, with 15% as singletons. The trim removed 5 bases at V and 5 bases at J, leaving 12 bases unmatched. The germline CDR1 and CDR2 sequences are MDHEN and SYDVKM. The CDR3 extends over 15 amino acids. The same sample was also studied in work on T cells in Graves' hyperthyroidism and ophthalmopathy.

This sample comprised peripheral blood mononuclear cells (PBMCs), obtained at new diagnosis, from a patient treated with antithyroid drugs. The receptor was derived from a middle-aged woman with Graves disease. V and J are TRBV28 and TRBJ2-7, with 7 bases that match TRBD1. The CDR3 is CASSLVTGIPNEQYF. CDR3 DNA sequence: TGTGCCAGCAGTCTCGTGACAGGGATCCCCAACGAGCAGTACTTC.